This is a list of T cell receptor beta chains from one sample in a study of shared clonotypes between healthy human individuals. Profiling relied on immunoSEQ multiplex PCR, and the TCRdb table lists in-frame clones only, not all of them. The table has approximately 720,000 clones, 60% to 80% seen once. The specimen was memory CD4+ T cells sorted from blood. All receptors come from a woman aged 25 to 39 in good health. Both conserved end residues are part of each CDR3. A D gene is named only where the DNA matches it firmly. Clone size appears in some rows only: once, few, many, or a class for an expanded clone.

>few|TRBJ1-1|NA|TRBV2
CASRDAGQTEAFF
TGTGCCAGCAGGGACGCAGGGCAGACTGAAGCTTTCTTT
>NA|TRBJ2-3|NA|TRBV7-5
CVRSFYTQYF
TGTGTCAGAAGCTTCTATACGCAGTATTTT
>NA|TRBJ1-5|NA|TRBV5-5
CASSTLDRSNQPQHF
TGTGCCAGCAGCACTTTGGACCGTAGCAATCAGCCCCAGCATTTT
>NA|TRBJ2-5|NA|TRBV11-2
CASSLPTTGWETQYF
TGTGCCAGCAGCTTACCAACGACAGGTTGGGAGACCCAGTACTTC
>NA|TRBJ2-1|NA|TRBV5-1
CASSFPDRHNEQFF
TGCGCCAGCAGCTTTCCTGACAGGCACAATGAGCAGTTCTTC
>few|TRBJ1-1|TRBD1|TRBV5-1
CASSLNRGDTEAFF
TGCGCCAGCAGCTTGAACAGGGGTGACACTGAAGCTTTCTTT
>NA|TRBJ2-1|NA|TRBV29-1
CSVEFGGPQVHEQFF
TGCAGCGTTGAATTCGGGGGGCCGCAGGTCCATGAGCAGTTCTTC
>NA|TRBJ2-3|NA|TRBV28
CASRYRPYTDTQYF
TGTGCCAGCAGATACAGACCATACACAGATACGCAGTATTTT
>NA|TRBJ1-4|NA|TRBV11-2
CASSYYRTGNEKLFF
TGTGCCAGCAGCTACTACAGGACGGGAAATGAAAAACTGTTTTTT
>few|TRBJ1-1|TRBD1|TRBV18
CASSPGQGEFTEAFF
TGTGCCAGCTCACCGGGACAGGGTGAGTTCACTGAAGCTTTCTTT
>NA|TRBJ1-1|TRBD1|TRBV4-1
CASRGGGGTEAFF
TGCGCCAGCAGAGGAGGGGGCGGCACTGAAGCTTTCTTT
>NA|TRBJ2-1|TRBD2|TRBV27
CASRVREPSYNEQFF
TGTGCCAGCAGGGTGCGGGAGCCATCCTACAATGAGCAGTTCTTC
>NA|TRBJ1-5|NA|TRBV4-2
CASSRMDGDSNQPQHF
TGTGCCAGCAGCCGAATGGACGGAGATAGCAATCAGCCCCAGCATTTT
>NA|TRBJ1-3|NA|TRBV19
CASSAPGRNTIYF
TGTGCCAGTAGTGCGCCAGGGAGAAACACCATATATTTT
>NA|TRBJ2-2|NA|TRBV28
CASTPGLGLYVTGELFF
TGTGCCAGCACCCCAGGGTTGGGGCTCTACGTCACCGGGGAGCTGTTTTTT
>NA|TRBJ1-2|NA|TRBV5-1
CASSSGVGYTF
TGCGCCAGCAGCTCGGGGGTAGGCTACACCTTC
>few|TRBJ1-2|NA|TRBV27
CASRPDGNYGYTF
TGTGCCAGCAGACCAGACGGTAACTATGGCTACACCTTC
>few|TRBJ2-3|NA|TRBV5-1
CASSLGALSTDTQYF
TGCGCCAGCAGCTTGGGGGCCCTGAGCACAGATACGCAGTATTTT
>NA|TRBJ2-7|NA|TRBV28
CASSPGAAPASYEQYF
TGTGCCAGCAGTCCCGGGGCGGCGCCCGCCTCCTACGAGCAGTACTTC
>few|TRBJ1-2|TRBD1|TRBV4-1
CASSQVWGTADYGYTF
TGCGCCAGCAGCCAAGTGTGGGGGACAGCGGACTATGGCTACACCTTC
>NA|TRBJ2-1|NA|TRBV7-2
CASSLALLLANEQFF
TGTGCCAGCAGCTTAGCCCTGTTGCTAGCTAATGAGCAGTTCTTC
>NA|TRBJ2-7|NA|TRBV15
CATSRDQGPRYF
TGTGCCACCAGCAGAGACCAGGGCCCTCGGTACTTC
>NA|TRBJ2-1|TRBD1|TRBV28
CASSTGVQGEQFF
TGTGCCAGCAGCACAGGGGTTCAGGGTGAGCAGTTCTTC
>NA|TRBJ2-7|NA|TRBV7-2
CASSPHDPLLDEQYF
TGTGCCAGCAGCCCCCACGACCCCCTACTCGACGAGCAGTACTTC
>once|TRBJ2-1|NA|TRBV30
CAWTAGLSYNEQFF
TGTGCCTGGACCGCAGGCCTCTCCTACAATGAGCAGTTCTTC
>once|TRBJ2-1|NA|TRBV19
CASSPRQVSSYNEQFF
TGTGCCAGTAGTCCCAGACAGGTGAGCTCCTACAATGAGCAGTTCTTC
>few|TRBJ2-5|TRBD2|TRBV5-1
CASSYSGSGWQETQYF
TGCGCCAGCAGCTATAGCGGGAGTGGTTGGCAAGAGACCCAGTACTTC
>few|TRBJ1-1|NA|TRBV18
CASRPTLNTEAFF
TGTGCCAGCCGACCGACGTTGAACACTGAAGCTTTCTTT
>NA|TRBJ1-4|NA|TRBV25-1
CASSEYKGPSPTNEKLFF
TGTGCCAGCAGTGAATATAAAGGCCCCTCGCCAACTAATGAAAAACTGTTTTTT
>NA|TRBJ2-5|TRBD1|TRBV2
CASSAGQGKETQYF
TGTGCCAGCAGCGCGGGACAGGGAAAAGAGACCCAGTACTTC
>NA|TRBJ2-7|NA|TRBV10-3
CAITGRQGKQYF
TGTGCCATCACAGGGAGGCAAGGAAAGCAGTACTTC
>NA|TRBJ2-5|TRBD2|TRBV28
CASTLSGRLETQYF
TGTGCCAGCACCCTTAGCGGGAGGCTAGAGACCCAGTACTTC
>NA|TRBJ1-1|NA|TRBV4-1
CASSPAGAPTEAFF
TGCGCCAGCAGCCCAGCAGGGGCGCCCACTGAAGCTTTCTTT
>once|TRBJ1-5|NA|TRBV18
CASSPSQRNQPQHF
TGTGCCAGCTCACCGTCGCAGAGAAATCAGCCCCAGCATTTT
>NA|TRBJ1-5|NA|TRBV19
CASSIDIGGNQPQHF
TGTGCCAGTAGTATAGATATTGGTGGCAATCAGCCCCAGCATTTT
>NA|TRBJ1-2|TRBD1|TRBV27
CASSPGTATRALYGYTF
TGTGCCAGCAGTCCCGGGACAGCCACAAGGGCTCTTTATGGCTACACCTTC
>few|TRBJ2-5|NA|TRBV5-1
CASSLQGGETQYF
TGCGCCAGCAGCTTACAGGGTGGGGAGACCCAGTACTTC
>NA|TRBJ2-2|TRBD2|TRBV7-2
CASSLAIAGVELFF
TGTGCCAGCAGCTTAGCGATAGCGGGAGTGGAGCTGTTTTTT
>NA|TRBJ1-5|TRBD1|TRBV2
CASSAGGSNQPQHF
TGTGCCAGCAGTGCAGGGGGGAGCAATCAGCCCCAGCATTTT
>NA|TRBJ2-7|NA|TRBV7-2
CASSPSEGLGYEQYF
TGTGCCAGCAGCCCTTCGGAGGGGCTAGGGTACGAGCAGTACTTC
>NA|TRBJ2-1|TRBD2|TRBV15
CATSRDHPSGAVKEQFF
TGTGCCACCAGCAGAGATCATCCTAGCGGGGCCGTTAAAGAGCAGTTCTTC
>NA|TRBJ1-3|NA|TRBV5-1
CASSLVPDSSGNTIYF
TGCGCCAGCAGCTTGGTTCCGGACAGCTCTGGAAACACCATATATTTT
>NA|TRBJ1-2|NA|TRBV27
CASSPRQSYGYTF
TGTGCCAGCAGTCCCCGACAGTCCTATGGCTACACCTTC
>few|TRBJ2-1|TRBD1|TRBV4-1
CASSQHTPGTGAYNEQFF
TGCGCCAGCAGCCAACATACTCCCGGGACAGGGGCCTACAATGAGCAGTTCTTC
>NA|TRBJ1-2|NA|TRBV6-1
CASSASGHGYTF
TGTGCCAGCAGTGCCTCAGGGCACGGCTACACCTTC
>few|TRBJ2-7|NA|TRBV28
CASSLASQQYF
TGTGCCAGCAGTTTGGCCAGTCAGCAGTACTTC
>many|TRBJ2-2|TRBD2|TRBV5-4
CASSSSGRSSGELFF
TGTGCCAGCAGCTCCAGCGGGAGGAGTTCAGGGGAGCTGTTTTTT
>few|TRBJ1-2|TRBD1|TRBV14
CASSLRTGDGYTF
TGTGCCAGCAGCCTCCGGACAGGGGATGGCTACACCTTC
>NA|TRBJ2-5|TRBD1|TRBV25-1
CASSPMPHGTGEETQYF
TGTGCCAGCAGTCCCATGCCCCACGGGACAGGGGAAGAGACCCAGTACTTC
>NA|TRBJ2-7|TRBD1|TRBV9
CASSLQSSGGGQYF
TGTGCCAGCAGCCTCCAGAGCTCAGGGGGCGGGCAGTACTTC
>NA|TRBJ1-5|NA|TRBV10-2
CASSQPPTREPQHF
TGCGCCAGCAGTCAACCCCCAACACGGGAGCCCCAGCATTTT
>many|TRBJ1-2|NA|TRBV2
CASSERQVNYGYTF
TGTGCCAGCAGTGAGCGACAGGTCAACTATGGCTACACCTTC
>few|TRBJ1-5|NA|TRBV28
CASSLEQNQPQHF
TGTGCCAGCAGTTTAGAGCAAAATCAGCCCCAGCATTTT
>few|TRBJ2-1|NA|TRBV14
CASSSGRPPGNEQFF
TGTGCCAGCAGTTCAGGACGGCCTCCGGGTAATGAGCAGTTCTTC
>NA|TRBJ1-1|NA|TRBV6-6
CATREQGGSKAEAFF
TGTGCCACCCGAGAACAGGGCGGTTCGAAGGCTGAAGCTTTCTTT
>NA|TRBJ2-1|NA|TRBV6-6
CASSWDSGNEQFF
TGTGCCAGCAGTTGGGACTCCGGCAATGAGCAGTTCTTC
>NA|TRBJ2-5|NA|TRBV25-1
CASSESHHHRNQETQYF
TGTGCCAGCAGTGAATCCCACCACCACAGGAACCAAGAGACCCAGTACTTC
>NA|TRBJ2-3|TRBD2|TRBV2
CASSELAGGFDTQYF
TGTGCCAGCAGTGAACTAGCGGGAGGGTTCGATACGCAGTATTTT
>NA|TRBJ2-7|NA|TRBV28
CASSPPYVSEQYF
TGTGCCAGCAGCCCCCCGTATGTTAGCGAGCAGTACTTC